These 14 T cell receptor beta chains came from one sample sequenced in a study of cytomegalovirus exposure and HLA in healthy donors. Use of 60 Vbeta and 13 Jbeta primers characterized the PCR. Sequenced by immunoSEQ multiplex PCR; TCRdb stores in-frame clones only, minus some. The sample shows under 150,000 clones, 74% of them seen only once. The specimen sequenced was PBMCs. Receptor source: a woman aged 40 to 55 in good health and CMV-seropositive.

The DNA of the CDR3 is TGCAGCGCCGGGACAGACTATGGCTACACCTTC. Translation gives CSAGTDYGYTF. V and J are TRBV29-1 and TRBJ1-2, with TRBD1 matching 7 bases. Per germline, CDR1 SQVTM and CDR2 ANQGSEA. V shed 7 bases, J shed 3 bases, and the junction held 2 bases outside the gene matches. This CDR3 comprises 11 residues.

The J gene is TRBJ2-3, the V gene TRBV5-1, with TRBD1 matching 8 bases. This CDR3 comprises 16 residues. V lost 4 bases to trimming and J lost 0 bases; unmatched junction nucleotides: 7. Germline V gives CDR1 SGHRS, CDR2 YFSETQ. The CDR3 protein is CASSRTGRTSTDTQYF. The CDR3, as DNA: TGCGCCAGCAGCAGGACAGGGCGAACTAGCACAGATACGCAGTATTTT.

V usage is TRBV7-9 and J usage is TRBJ1-1; D is unclear. The V and J ends lost 5 bases and 1 base respectively, with 8 bases between them. This CDR3 comprises 13 residues. Per the germline V gene, CDR1 is SEHNR and CDR2 is FQNEAQ (reference sequence). The CDR3 DNA is TGTGCCAGCAGCCTACCGTCGAACACTGAAGCTTTCTTT. It is translated as CASSLPSNTEAFF.

This chain links TRBV7-2 with TRBJ1-1; TRBD1 agrees at 9 bases. The junction had 8 bases not matched to a gene; V was cut back by 5 bases and J by 7 bases. CDR3 length: 14 amino acids. Looked up from germline, CDR1 is SGHTA and CDR2 is FQGNSA. CDR3 in amino acids: CASSQNRGLGEAFF. The DNA of the CDR3 is TGTGCCAGCAGCCAAAACAGGGGGCTGGGTGAAGCTTTCTTT.

J is TRBJ1-2 and V is TRBV6-1, with 10 bases aligning to TRBD1. Germline loops: CDR1 MNHNS, CDR2 SASEGT. V shed 3 bases and J 7 bases; nucleotides not matched to a gene: 5. This CDR3 spans 14 amino acids. Here the CDR3 reads CASSETGGAGGYTF. Written as DNA, the CDR3 is TGTGCCAGCAGTGAGACAGGGGGCGCAGGTGGCTACACCTTC.

The chain combines TRBV6-1 with TRBJ2-2, with 9 positions matching TRBD1. The CDR3 length is 16 residues. Germline V lookup: CDR1 MNHNS, CDR2 SASEGT. V was clipped by 4 bases and J by 2 bases; unmatched bases: 5. The CDR3 spells CASSADRGRNTGELFF. CDR3 nucleotide sequence: TGTGCCAGCAGTGCGGACAGGGGACGTAACACCGGGGAGCTGTTTTTT.

The chain recombines TRBV7-6 with TRBJ1-1, with D possibly TRBD1 on 5 matching bases. CDR1 SGHVS and CDR2 FNYEAQ come from the germline V gene. The CDR3 consists of 14 residues. Trimming shortened V by 3 bases and J by 0 bases, and 8 bases separated the two germline ends. CDR3 DNA: TGTGCCAGCAGCTTCGACAGAATGAACACTGAAGCTTTCTTT. Translated: CASSFDRMNTEAFF. The whole variable domain, filled in from reference TRBV7-6 and TRBJ1-1, reads GAGVSQSPRYKVTKRGQDVALRCDPISGHVSLYWYRQALGQGPEFLTYFNYEAQQDKSGLPNDRFSAERPEGSISTLTIQRTEQRDSAMYRCASSFDRMNTEAFFGQGTRLTVV.

V usage is TRBV13 and J usage is TRBJ2-7, with D tentatively TRBD1 (5 bases). Germline V gene data show CDR1 as PRHDT and CDR2 as FYEKMQ (reference sequence). V lost 5 bases and J lost 3, with 11 bases in between. The CDR3 is 13 amino acids. The CDR3, as DNA: TGTGCCAGCAGCGTTACAGACAGCTACGAGCAGTACTTC. Encoded protein: CASSVTDSYEQYF.

V is TRBV5-8 and J is TRBJ1-2; D gene uncertain. Trimming left V 1 base short and J 5 bases short, with 6 bases between. This CDR3 has 12 amino acids. The germline V gene encodes CDR1 SGHTS and CDR2 YDEGEE. CDR3 amino acids: CASSLRGYGYTF. Written as DNA, the CDR3 is TGTGCCAGCAGCTTGCGGGGTTATGGCTACACCTTC.

This clone was recorded once. The chain links TRBV6-1 to TRBJ2-1; 11 bases align to TRBD2. This CDR3 region has 15 residues. Germline lookup yields CDR1 MNHNS and CDR2 SASEGT. Trimming cost V 7 bases and J 4 bases; bases outside gene matches: 6. CDR3 DNA: TGTGCCAGCAACTTACTAGCGGGGGATTACAATGAGCAGTTCTTC. It translates to CASNLLAGDYNEQFF.

V is TRBV7-8 and J is TRBJ1-1, with 10 positions matching TRBD1. Germline CDR1 reads SGHVS; CDR2 reads FQNEAQ. J was trimmed by 4 bases and V by 5 bases; bases with no gene match: 7. The CDR3 contains 15 residues. CDR3 loop: CASSATGGYGTEAFF. CDR3 DNA: TGTGCCAGCAGCGCGACAGGGGGCTATGGCACTGAAGCTTTCTTT.

V and J are TRBV6-5 and TRBJ2-7, with 8 bases matching TRBD1. This CDR3 contains 15 residues. J gave up 3 bases and V 4 bases, and 8 bases lay outside the gene matches. Germline loops: CDR1 MNHEY, CDR2 SVGAGI. The CDR3 DNA reads as TGTGCCAGCAGTTCTCCGGGACAGGCGATCTACGAGCAGTACTTC. Protein sequence: CASSSPGQAIYEQYF.

This rearrangement joins TRBV6-1 to TRBJ1-6; possibly TRBD1 for D (5 bases). Trimming took 4 bases from V and 8 from J, leaving 12 bases between them. CDR3 length: 14 residues. Germline CDR1 reads MNHNS; CDR2 reads SASEGT. CDR3 protein: CASSGRGLDSPLHF. The CDR3 DNA sequence: TGTGCCAGCAGTGGAAGGGGTCTGGATTCACCCCTCCACTTT.

The chain carries TRBV7-3 and TRBJ1-1; no clear D gene. Germline V CDR1 and CDR2: SGHTA, FQGTGA. The CDR3 runs to 13 residues. V was cut by 5 bases and J by 1 base, with 8 bases left in between. The CDR3 loop is CASSLIPNTEAFF. In DNA form, the CDR3 reads TGTGCCAGCAGCCTTATCCCGAACACTGAAGCTTTCTTT.